The 24 T cell receptor beta chains in this list originate from one sample, sequenced in a study of shared T cell receptors in the human thymus. Method: immunoSEQ multiplex PCR; TCRdb's copy keeps in-frame clones and lacks some. Found here are about 730,000 clones, roughly 88% of them singletons; the top ten hold 0.0095% to 0.011%. The same sample was also used in a study of human thymus T cells.

The sequenced sample was thymocytes. These receptors all come from a girl in the first two years of life with a congenital heart defect.

A word on this clone: Sequence at one end of the junction differs from germline and may be a read error. The rearrangement uses TRBV7-9 and TRBJ1-3; D is ambiguous. The CDR3 has 11 amino acids. The V gene's germline CDR1 is SEHNR and CDR2 FQNEAQ (reference sequence). The CDR3 region has the DNA TGTGCCAGCAGCCCGGAGCAGCCCAAGGAGTTT. It specifies CASSPEQPKEF.

The chain recombines TRBV14 with TRBJ2-2; possibly TRBD1 for D (6 bases). The V gene lost 0 bases and the J gene lost 5 bases, with 25 bases spanning the gap. The CDR3 has 20 residues. Germline values: CDR1 SGHDN, CDR2 FVKESK. The CDR3 sequence is CASSQDGGRVGTTETGELFF. In nucleotides, the CDR3 is TGTGCCAGCAGCCAAGATGGGGGCAGGGTGGGGACGACCGAGACCGGGGAGCTGTTTTTT.

V is TRBV14 and J is TRBJ2-2, with a weak D call TRBD1 (5 bases). There are 13 residues in the CDR3. Between the trimmed V and J ends, which lost 4 bases and 3 bases, there was a span of 6 bases. CDR1 and CDR2 from the germline V gene are SGHDN and FVKESK. The DNA for the CDR3 is TGTGCCAGCAGCCTCAGGGACACCGGGGAGCTGTTTTTT. This codes for CASSLRDTGELFF.

This clone was observed once. This chain links TRBV4-3 with TRBJ1-2; D gene ambiguous. Trimming left V 1 base short and J 1 base short, with 13 bases between. Germline-derived CDR1 and CDR2 are LGHNA and YSLEER. The CDR3 loop spans 16 amino acids. CDR3 sequence: CASSQGPQTHNYGYTF. CDR3 sequence (DNA): TGCGCCAGCAGCCAAGGCCCCCAGACTCATAACTATGGCTACACCTTC.

The chain uses TRBV5-1 and TRBJ1-6, with D possibly TRBD1 on 6 matching bases. From germline, CDR1 is SGHRS and CDR2 YFSETQ. CDR3 length: 16 residues. V lost 0 bases to trimming and J lost 2 bases, with 9 bases between them. Here the CDR3 DNA reads TGCGCCAGCAGCTTGGGGGACATCGCCTATAATTCACCCCTCCACTTT. Translating gives CASSLGDIAYNSPLHF.

The rearrangement uses TRBV7-2 and TRBJ2-3, with 9 bases lining up with TRBD2. After removal of 7 bases from V and 2 bases from J, the junction contained 10 bases not matched to a gene. Germline-derived CDR1 and CDR2 are SGHTA and FQGNSA. The CDR3 sequence is 16 residues long. The CDR3 sequence: CASTHLAGELTDTQYF. The CDR3 nucleotides are TGTGCCAGCACCCATTTAGCGGGGGAGCTCACAGATACGCAGTATTTT.

This chain uses TRBV4-1 with TRBJ2-3; TRBD1 aligns across 7 bases. There are 20 residues in the CDR3. Trimming at V came to 1 base and at J to 3 bases, leaving 19 bases not matched to a gene. Germline values: CDR1 MGHRA, CDR2 YSYEKL. The CDR3 spells CASSQGLWIRDSGATDTQYF. CDR3 DNA: TGCGCCAGCAGCCAAGGATTGTGGATTAGGGACAGTGGGGCTACAGATACGCAGTATTTT.

V and J are TRBV7-9 and TRBJ2-7, with D possibly matching TRBD1 (6 bases). This CDR3 has 15 amino acids. V was clipped by 5 bases and J by 0 bases, with 14 bases between them. Germline V gene sequence: CDR1 SEHNR, CDR2 FQNEAQ (reference sequence). The CDR3 nucleotides read TGTGCCAGCAGCCCCAGACAGGAGCCCTCCTACGAGCAGTACTTC. It codes for CASSPRQEPSYEQYF.

The chain combines TRBV5-6 with TRBJ1-2; no reliable D call. This CDR3 spans 16 amino acids. Between the trimmed V and J ends, which lost 0 bases and 3 bases, there was a span of 15 bases. CDR1 SGHDT and CDR2 YYEEEE come from the germline V gene. CDR3 nucleotides: TGTGCCAGCAGCTTGGGCCCTGCAGTGGAGGACTATGGCTACACCTTC. This translates into CASSLGPAVEDYGYTF. Based on the CDR3 plus reference TRBV5-6 and TRBJ1-2, the full variable domain is DAGVTQSPTHLIKTRGQQVTLRCSPKSGHDTVSWYQQALGQGPQFIFQYYEEEERQRGNFPDRFSGHQFPNYSSELNVNALLLGDSALYLCASSLGPAVEDYGYTFGSGTRLTVV.

The rearrangement links TRBV14 to TRBJ1-5; D uncertain. V was clipped by 1 base and J by 8 bases, with 3 bases between them. Germline V gene data show CDR1 as SGHDN and CDR2 as FVKESK. The CDR3 totals 11 residues. In DNA, the CDR3 is TGTGCCAGCAGCCAAGTCAAGCCCCAGCATTTT. This sequence encodes CASSQVKPQHF.

Written as DNA, the CDR3 is TGTGCCAGCAGTTTATGGGGGGGACAGCCCTACTATGGCTACACCTTC. Translating gives CASSLWGGQPYYGYTF. The gene calls are TRBV28 and TRBJ1-2, with 7 bases that match TRBD1. V shed 0 bases, J shed 3 bases, and the junction held 7 bases outside the gene matches. Germline V gene lookup returns CDR1 MDHEN and CDR2 SYDVKM. The CDR3 has 16 amino acids.

This clone was seen just once. The chain has TRBV11-2 and TRBJ1-4, with 10 nucleotides matching TRBD1. This CDR3 spans 16 amino acids. J gave up 5 bases and V 6 bases, and 9 bases lay outside the gene matches. Germline V gives CDR1 SGHAT, CDR2 FQNNGV. Written as DNA, the CDR3 is TGTGCCAGCAGGTTTATCCCGGACAGGGGGAATGAAAAACTGTTTTTT. Translation: CASRFIPDRGNEKLFF.

The chain is built from TRBV4-3 and TRBJ1-2, with 11 positions matching TRBD1. This CDR3 has 15 residues. Germline V gene sequence: CDR1 LGHNA, CDR2 YSLEER. J was trimmed by 4 bases and V by 4 bases; bases with no gene match: 5. CDR3 DNA: TGCGCCAGCAGCCCCCGGACAGGGGGCGGCTATGGCTACACCTTC. Encoded protein: CASSPRTGGGYGYTF.

This clone was seen a handful of times. The V gene is TRBV10-3, the J gene TRBJ1-5; tentatively, D is TRBD1 (5 bases). V gave up 2 bases and J gave up 7 bases, with 27 bases separating them. Germline V lookup: CDR1 ENHRY, CDR2 SYGVKD. The CDR3 has 19 residues. The CDR3 sequence is CAISEMGPRLSRSVQPQHF. The CDR3 DNA reads TGTGCCATCAGTGAGATGGGGCCGAGGTTGAGCCGATCCGTACAGCCCCAGCATTTT.

This chain links TRBV13 with TRBJ2-7, with D possibly being TRBD1 (7 bases). Trimming cost V 5 bases and J 6 bases, with 20 bases left between them. Germline CDR1 reads PRHDT; CDR2 reads FYEKMQ (reference sequence). The CDR3 covers 15 residues. Here the CDR3 DNA reads TGTGCCAGCAGCCTCTCTGGCGGACAGGAGGGCGAGCAGTACTTC. Translated, it gives CASSLSGGQEGEQYF.

This clone was found a few times. The chain couples TRBV14 to TRBJ2-5; D uncertain. Germline V gene data show CDR1 as SGHDN and CDR2 as FVKESK. V lost 1 base to trimming and J lost 5 bases, with 11 bases between them. The CDR3 has 14 residues. The CDR3 DNA sequence: TGTGCCAGCAGCCAAGGCCGTCCTAGGGAGACCCAGTACTTC. It encodes CASSQGRPRETQYF.

This clone was observed a handful of times. Here the CDR3 DNA reads TGCAGTGCTTACCTTACTTACGAGCAGTACTTC. Its translation: CSAYLTYEQYF. The rearrangement joins TRBV20-1 to TRBJ2-7; D gene uncertain. Germline lookup yields CDR1 DFQATT and CDR2 SNEGSKA (reference sequence). The V and J ends lost 5 bases and 4 bases respectively, with 9 bases between them. This CDR3 region has 11 residues.

The chain recombines TRBV5-6 with TRBJ1-1; D is unresolved. The V gene lost 2 bases and the J gene lost 5 bases, with 4 bases spanning the gap. Looked up from germline, CDR1 is SGHDT and CDR2 is YYEEEE. The CDR3 spans 11 residues. CDR3 bases: TGTGCCAGCAGCTTTCGGACTGAAGCTTTCTTT. Protein sequence: CASSFRTEAFF.

The chain carries TRBV7-9 and TRBJ1-1; weak D call: TRBD1 (6 bases). The CDR3 sequence is 18 residues long. In germline, CDR1 is SEHNR, CDR2 FQNEAQ (reference sequence). V lost 3 bases, J lost 4 bases, and 24 bases lay in between. The CDR3 DNA reads TGTGCCAGCAGCTTGGGGCCGACAGGTGGGATTAGTCCCACTGAAGCTTTCTTT. As protein: CASSLGPTGGISPTEAFF.

The chain joins TRBV5-4 to TRBJ2-7; 12 bases fit TRBD1. J was trimmed by 6 bases and V by 0 bases; bases with no gene match: 4. This CDR3 has 15 amino acids. The germline V gene has CDR1 SGHNT and CDR2 YYREEE (reference sequence). The CDR3 protein is CASSLEGTGGSEQYF. In DNA form, the CDR3 reads TGTGCCAGCAGCTTGGAGGGGACAGGGGGCTCCGAGCAGTACTTC.

The V gene is TRBV21-1, the J gene TRBJ1-4; the table's D call TRBD1 went unverified against the DNA. TRBV21-1 represents a pseudogene. The CDR3 consists of 17 residues. In nucleotides, the CDR3 is TGTGCCAGCAGCAAAGAAGAAGAGGGGACAGGGATCGAAAAACTGTTTTTT. It specifies CASSKEEEGTGIEKLFF.

The genes are TRBV7-9 and TRBJ2-1, with D perhaps matching TRBD1 (6 bases). CDR3 length: 13 amino acids. V shed 4 bases and J shed 9 bases, with 13 bases lying between them. Germline V gene lookup returns CDR1 SEHNR and CDR2 FQNEAQ (reference sequence). CDR3 sequence: CASSSQRGFEQFF. In nucleotides, the CDR3 is TGTGCCAGCAGCTCCCAAAGGGGGTTTGAGCAGTTCTTC.

The CDR3 bases are TGCGCCAGCAGCAAGGACAGGGCATTTGGAAACACCATATATTTT. This sequence encodes CASSKDRAFGNTIYF. V gene TRBV4-3 combines with J gene TRBJ1-3; the match to TRBD1 covers 8 bases. V lost 5 bases to trimming and J lost 3 bases; unmatched junction nucleotides: 6. Germline lookup yields CDR1 LGHNA and CDR2 YSLEER. CDR3 size: 15 residues.

J is TRBJ2-5 and V is TRBV13; unclear D gene. V dropped 0 bases and J dropped 4 bases, with 12 bases sitting between them. The CDR3 is made up of 15 amino acids. Germline V lookup: CDR1 PRHDT, CDR2 FYEKMQ (reference sequence). The CDR3 reads CASSLGLTPPETQYF. CDR3 DNA: TGTGCCAGCAGCTTAGGTCTGACTCCTCCAGAGACCCAGTACTTC.